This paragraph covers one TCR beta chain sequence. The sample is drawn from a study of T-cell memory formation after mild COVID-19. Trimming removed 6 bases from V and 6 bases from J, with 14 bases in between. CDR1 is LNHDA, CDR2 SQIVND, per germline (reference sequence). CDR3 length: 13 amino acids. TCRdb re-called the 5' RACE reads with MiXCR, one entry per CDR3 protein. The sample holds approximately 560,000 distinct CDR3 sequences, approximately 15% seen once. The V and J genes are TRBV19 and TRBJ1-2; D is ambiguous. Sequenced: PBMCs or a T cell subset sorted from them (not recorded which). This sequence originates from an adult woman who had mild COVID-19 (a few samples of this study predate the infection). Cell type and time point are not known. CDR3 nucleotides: TGTGCCAGTAGATTCTACAGCACTGATGGCTACACCTTC. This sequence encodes CASRFYSTDGYTF. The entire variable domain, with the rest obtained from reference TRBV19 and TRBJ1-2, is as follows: DGGITQSPKYLFRKEGQNVTLSCEQNLNHDAMYWYRQDPGQGLRLIYYSQIVNDFQKGDIAEGYSVSREKKESFPLTVTSAQKNPTAFYLCASRFYSTDGYTFGSGTRLTVV.